One and the same sample provided the 29 T cell receptor beta chains below, sequenced in a study of memory CD4+ T cells and cytomegalovirus serostatus. The sort gate was single viable CD3+CD4+CD8-CD45RO+ cells for memory CD4+ T cells. The data were produced by immunoSEQ multiplex PCR, yet TCRdb's version contains in-frame clones alone and is incomplete. In the table there are around 50,000 clones, 78% of which are singletons. Material for sequencing was memory CD4+ T cells from blood. The receptors here all came from an adult in good health and CMV-seronegative.

The J gene is TRBJ2-5, the V gene TRBV7-9, with D possibly called TRBD1 or TRBD2 (6 bases each). V shed 11 bases and J shed 5 bases, with 12 bases lying between them. Germline values: CDR1 SEHNR, CDR2 FQNEAQ (reference sequence). This CDR3 has 11 amino acids. The CDR3 loop reads CAGGGSETQYF. The DNA for the CDR3 is TGTGCCGGAGGGGGTTCCGAGACCCAGTACTTC.

The V gene is TRBV10-3, the J gene TRBJ2-1, with a weak D call TRBD2 (5 bases). Germline V gene sequence: CDR1 ENHRY, CDR2 SYGVKD. Deletions cut 7 bases from V and 4 bases from J, with 14 bases between. The CDR3 sequence is 14 residues long. CDR3 nucleotides: TGTGCCATCACCGAGCGGAGCGGATACAATGAGCAGTTCTTC. This gives the protein CAITERSGYNEQFF.

This sequence joins TRBV6-5 and TRBJ1-5; 10 nucleotides align to TRBD1. Per the germline V gene, CDR1 is MNHEY and CDR2 is SVGAGI. V lost 6 bases to trimming and J lost 5 bases; unmatched junction nucleotides: 7. The CDR3 is 15 residues long. The CDR3 region has the DNA TGTGCCAGCAGGCGAACCGGGACAGGGGATCAGCCCCAGCATTTT. Its translation is CASRRTGTGDQPQHF.

The chain joins TRBV30 to TRBJ2-7; TRBD1 matches 9 bases. The CDR3 loop spans 13 amino acids. After removal of 1 base from V and 5 bases from J, the junction contained 3 bases not matched to a gene. The germline CDR1 and CDR2 sequences are GTSNPN and SVGIG (reference sequence). Here the CDR3 DNA reads TGTGCCTGGAGTGGGACAGGGGCGGACGAGCAGTACTTC. It translates to CAWSGTGADEQYF. Supplemented by reference TRBV30 and TRBJ2-7, the full variable domain reads SQTIHQWPATLVQPVGSPLSLECTVEGTSNPNLYWYRQAAGRGLQLLFYSVGIGQISSEVPQNLSASRPQDRQFILSSKKLLLSDSGFYLCAWSGTGADEQYFGPGTRLTVT.

The rearrangement uses TRBV7-9 and TRBJ1-1, with a possible D match to TRBD1 (6 bases). This CDR3 has 13 amino acids. Germline V gives CDR1 SEHNR, CDR2 FQNEAQ (reference sequence). The germline V and J ends were trimmed by 5 bases and 2 bases, with 9 bases remaining between them. CDR3 in amino acids: CASSQGGNTEAFF. DNA for the CDR3: TGTGCCAGCAGCCAAGGGGGTAACACTGAAGCTTTCTTT.

This clone was seen more than once but under ten times. This chain joins TRBV18 and TRBJ1-2; D ambiguous. The CDR3 sequence is 15 residues long. CDR1 and CDR2 (germline): KGHSH, LQKENI. V was trimmed by 3 bases and J by 4 bases, leaving 15 bases between them. The chain's CDR3 is CASSPATSMGYGYTF. Here the CDR3 DNA reads TGTGCCAGCTCACCGGCCACGTCCATGGGCTATGGCTACACCTTC.

This clone was observed a single time. This chain joins TRBV6-1 and TRBJ2-7; the match to TRBD2 covers 7 bases. The CDR3 consists of 12 residues. With V trimmed by 6 bases and J by 3 bases, 2 bases remained unmatched. Looked up from germline, CDR1 is MNHNS and CDR2 is SASEGT. The CDR3 spells CASSASGYEQYF. The CDR3 DNA follows: TGTGCCAGCAGCGCTAGCGGCTACGAGCAGTACTTC.

This sequence joins TRBV7-9 and TRBJ2-7; the D gene could be TRBD1 or TRBD2 (5 bases each). Germline V lookup: CDR1 SEHNR, CDR2 FQNEAQ (reference sequence). Trimming took off 2 bases at V and 6 bases at J, with 8 bases between the two ends. This CDR3 region has 12 residues. In DNA, the CDR3 is TGTGCCAGCAGCTTAACAGGAGGCGAGCAGTACTTC. It codes for CASSLTGGEQYF.

This chain joins TRBV28 and TRBJ2-2; no clear D gene. Between the trimmed V and J ends, which lost 1 base and 6 bases, there was a span of 6 bases. This CDR3 region has 13 residues. The germline CDR1 and CDR2 sequences are MDHEN and SYDVKM. This CDR3 reads CASSLFLAGELFF. The CDR3 DNA is TGTGCCAGCAGTTTATTTCTCGCCGGGGAGCTGTTTTTT.

Note on this clone: Compared with germline, one end of the junction differs, possibly owing to a read error. The chain couples TRBV7-7 to TRBJ2-7; 12 bases agree with TRBD2. CDR1 is SSHAT, CDR2 FNYEAQ, per germline (reference sequence). The CDR3 extends over 15 amino acids. CDR3 DNA: TGTGCTAGCAGCCCGGGACTAGCGGGTACCTACGAGCAGTACTTC. Protein: CASSPGLAGTYEQYF. Filled out from reference TRBV7-7 and TRBJ2-7, the complete variable domain reads GAGVSQSPRYKVTKRGQDVTLRCDPISSHATLYWYQQALGQGPEFLTYFNYEAQPDKSGLPSDRFSAERPEGSISTLTIQRTEQRDSAMYRCASSPGLAGTYEQYFGPGTRLTVT.

This rearrangement joins TRBV30 to TRBJ2-2; D is ambiguous. Germline V gene data show CDR1 as GTSNPN and CDR2 as SVGIG (reference sequence). V lost 2 bases, J lost 6 bases, and 7 bases lay in between. CDR3 length: 12 residues. The DNA of the CDR3 is TGTGCCTGGAGTCTCGAGTCCGGGGAGCTGTTTTTT. It yields the protein CAWSLESGELFF.

V gene TRBV6-1 combines with J gene TRBJ1-1; D gene ambiguous. Germline V gene sequence: CDR1 MNHNS, CDR2 SASEGT. V dropped 8 bases and J dropped 5 bases, with 15 bases sitting between them. The CDR3 covers 13 residues. The CDR3 DNA follows: TGTGCCAGCGATGCGAAGGGTGGTACTGAAGCTTTCTTT. Protein: CASDAKGGTEAFF.

The V gene is TRBV27, the J gene TRBJ2-7; tentative D call: TRBD2 (5 bases). This CDR3 has 15 residues. V lost 3 bases to trimming and J lost 0 bases, with 12 bases between them. Germline CDR1 MNHEY, CDR2 SMNVEV (reference sequence). The CDR3 nucleotides read TGTGCCAGCAGTTTCTCCCAGCGGATCTCCTACGAGCAGTACTTC. Its translation is CASSFSQRISYEQYF.

This sequence joins TRBV7-6 and TRBJ2-7, with 9 nucleotides matching TRBD2. CDR3 length equals 13 residues. Trimming removed 6 bases from V and 3 bases from J; junction bases left unmatched: 3. CDR1 and CDR2 from the germline V gene are SGHVS and FNYEAQ. CDR3 residues: CASRLAGGYEQYF. In DNA, the CDR3 is TGTGCCAGCAGACTAGCGGGCGGCTACGAGCAGTACTTC.

The V call is TRBV18, the J call TRBJ2-5; weak D call: TRBD2 (6 bases). Germline-derived CDR1 and CDR2 are KGHSH and LQKENI. There are 14 residues in the CDR3. Trimming pared 3 bases from V and 0 bases from J, leaving 8 bases between. The CDR3 nucleotides read TGTGCCAGCTCACCCTGGGACTACCAAGAGACCCAGTACTTC. Translating it yields CASSPWDYQETQYF. The whole variable domain, filled in from reference TRBV18 and TRBJ2-5, reads NAGVMQNPRHLVRRRGQEARLRCSPMKGHSHVYWYRQLPEEGLKFMVYLQKENIIDESGMPKERFSAEFPKEGPSILRIQQVVRGDSAAYFCASSPWDYQETQYFGPGTRLLVL.

V gene TRBV19 combines with J gene TRBJ2-3; 9 nucleotides align to TRBD1. Germline CDR1 is LNHDA and CDR2 is SQIVND (reference sequence). With V trimmed by 6 bases and J by 3 bases, 4 bases remained unmatched. This CDR3 comprises 14 residues. The CDR3 region is CASSTGGITDTQYF. Here the CDR3 DNA reads TGTGCCAGTAGCACAGGGGGCATAACAGATACGCAGTATTTT.

The CDR3 loop is CASSEVRATGELFF. CDR3 DNA sequence: TGTGCCAGCAGTGAGGTCAGGGCGACCGGGGAGCTGTTTTTT. The V and J genes are TRBV6-1 and TRBJ2-2; possibly TRBD1 for D (5 bases). Germline CDR1 MNHNS, CDR2 SASEGT. The CDR3 spans 14 residues. V lost 3 bases and J lost 5, with 10 bases in between.

This clone was observed a few times. V is TRBV7-3 and J is TRBJ1-1; a possible D gene is TRBD1 (5 bases). CDR3 size: 15 residues. The germline V and J ends were trimmed by 5 bases and 6 bases, with 19 bases remaining between them. Germline CDR1 and CDR2: SGHTA and FQGTGA. The chain's CDR3 is CASSNSPGTLSEAFF. DNA of the CDR3: TGTGCCAGCAGCAACTCCCCCGGGACGTTGTCTGAAGCTTTCTTT. Using reference TRBV7-3 and TRBJ1-1 for the parts outside the CDR3, the full variable domain is GAGVSQTPSNKVTEKGKYVELRCDPISGHTALYWYRQSLGQGPEFLIYFQGTGAADDSGLPNDRFFAVRPEGSVSTLKIQRTERGDSAVYLCASSNSPGTLSEAFFGQGTRLTVV.

This sequence joins TRBV27 and TRBJ2-7, with 7 bases matching TRBD1. CDR1 is MNHEY and CDR2 is SMNVEV in the germline V gene (reference sequence). V dropped 4 bases and J dropped 5; count of bases not matched to a gene: 17. The CDR3 has 17 amino acids. In DNA form, the CDR3 reads TGTGCCAGCAGTTCCCATCAGACAGGGTCCTTTATGAACGAGCAGTACTTC. It yields the protein CASSSHQTGSFMNEQYF.

This sequence joins TRBV28 and TRBJ2-5, with TRBD2 matching 9 bases. The ends lost 7 bases at V and 2 bases at J; junction bases unmatched: 8. Per the germline V gene, CDR1 is MDHEN and CDR2 is SYDVKM. This CDR3 is 15 amino acids long. The CDR3 coding sequence is TGTGCCAGCATACCGAGCGGGAGGAGACAAGAGACCCAGTACTTC. Its translation is CASIPSGRRQETQYF.

This sequence joins TRBV13 and TRBJ2-7; possible D gene TRBD1, 5 bases. Germline V lookup: CDR1 PRHDT, CDR2 FYEKMQ (reference sequence). V lost 5 bases to trimming and J lost 4 bases, with 9 bases between them. This CDR3 region has 12 residues. Here the CDR3 reads CASSVQGYEQYF. The CDR3 nucleotides are TGTGCCAGCAGCGTTCAGGGTTACGAGCAGTACTTC.

V usage is TRBV6-1 and J usage is TRBJ2-7; D is unclear. CDR3 length: 15 amino acids. CDR1 MNHNS and CDR2 SASEGT come from the germline V gene. Between the trimmed V and J ends, which lost 0 bases and 3 bases, there was a span of 12 bases. This CDR3 reads CASSEARGSFYEQYF. Here the CDR3 DNA reads TGTGCCAGCAGTGAAGCGCGAGGCAGTTTCTACGAGCAGTACTTC.

This chain connects TRBV6-5 to TRBJ1-1, with TRBD1 matching 7 bases. Germline values: CDR1 MNHEY, CDR2 SVGAGI. Trimming took 4 bases from V and 0 from J; bases not matched to a gene: 2. The CDR3 is 14 amino acids. CDR3 amino acids: CASSSGQLNTEAFF. The CDR3 DNA is TGTGCCAGCAGTTCGGGACAGCTGAACACTGAAGCTTTCTTT.

The chain links TRBV27 to TRBJ2-1; D gene uncertain. This CDR3 region has 14 residues. Germline loops: CDR1 MNHEY, CDR2 SMNVEV (reference sequence). Trimming left V 4 bases short and J 8 bases short, with 15 bases between. As DNA, the CDR3 is TGTGCCAGCAGTTACCGACCCGCTCGGTATGAGCAGTTCTTC. Translated: CASSYRPARYEQFF.

The rearrangement links TRBV10-1 to TRBJ2-4; D uncertain. The CDR3 length is 13 residues. Germline CDR1 is WNHNN and CDR2 is SYGVQD (reference sequence). Trimming removed 0 bases from V and 6 bases from J, with 6 bases in between. The CDR3 loop reads CASSESLVNIQYF. The CDR3, as DNA: TGCGCCAGCAGTGAGTCACTGGTAAACATTCAGTACTTC.

The chain couples TRBV7-3 to TRBJ2-2, with unresolved D. Trimming took off 0 bases at V and 0 bases at J, with 5 bases between the two ends. Germline lookup yields CDR1 SGHTA and CDR2 FQGTGA. This CDR3 spans 15 amino acids. In DNA, the CDR3 is TGTGCCAGCAGCTTAACCATCACGAACACCGGGGAGCTGTTTTTT. It codes for CASSLTITNTGELFF.

The V and J genes are TRBV11-2 and TRBJ2-5; tentative D call: TRBD1 (5 bases). Germline V gives CDR1 SGHAT, CDR2 FQNNGV. V lost 1 base and J 5 bases, leaving 14 bases between the germline ends. This CDR3 spans 15 amino acids. The CDR3: CASSLAFQGQETQYF. CDR3 DNA sequence: TGTGCCAGCAGCTTAGCGTTCCAGGGCCAGGAGACCCAGTACTTC.

The chain employs TRBV6-5 and TRBJ2-3; 10 nucleotides agree with TRBD2. This CDR3 spans 15 amino acids. The V segment lost 2 bases and the J segment 3 bases; nucleotides outside the gene matches: 2. The germline V gene encodes CDR1 MNHEY and CDR2 SVGAGI. CDR3 bases: TGTGCCAGCAGTTACGGACTAGCGGTTACAGATACGCAGTATTTT. It encodes CASSYGLAVTDTQYF.

The chain couples TRBV6-5 to TRBJ2-1, with D unclear. There are 14 residues in the CDR3. Germline V lookup: CDR1 MNHEY, CDR2 SVGAGI. The V and J ends lost 0 bases and 5 bases respectively, with 8 bases between them. The CDR3 reads CASSYSSRDNEQFF. Here the CDR3 DNA reads TGTGCCAGCAGTTACTCCTCCCGAGACAATGAGCAGTTCTTC.